These 32 T cell receptor beta chains originate from one sample sequenced in a study of CD8 T cells in Susac syndrome. The RNA, about 0.5 to 1 ug, was put through reverse transcription using random hexamers. Each CDR3 protein is one row after TCRdb ran MiXCR on the immunoSEQ multiplex PCR reads. The sample shows around 170,000 distinct CDR3 sequences, approximately 94% of them seen only once. The sample consisted of CD4+ T cells from PBMCs. The receptors here all came from a human donor with Susac syndrome.

V gene TRBV20-1 combines with J gene TRBJ2-7; 10 bases map to TRBD2. V shed 5 bases and J 0 bases; nucleotides not matched to a gene: 7. The CDR3 loop spans 15 amino acids. In germline, CDR1 is DFQATT, CDR2 SNEGSKA (reference sequence). CDR3 coding DNA: TGCAGTGCTCCGAGAGCGGGGGGGCCCTCCTACGAGCAGTACTTC. Protein product: CSAPRAGGPSYEQYF.

CDR3 residues: CASSLAPGGSTDTQYF. The CDR3 DNA follows: TGTGCCAGCAGCTTGGCCCCGGGGGGCAGCACAGATACGCAGTATTTT. V gene TRBV5-4 combines with J gene TRBJ2-3, with D possibly matching TRBD2 (7 bases). Germline assignment: CDR1 SGHNT and CDR2 YYREEE (reference sequence). There are 16 residues in the CDR3. Between the trimmed V and J ends, which lost 0 bases and 0 bases, there was a span of 11 bases.

This clonotype occurred once. The rearrangement links TRBV3-1 to TRBJ2-2; TRBD1 agrees at 9 bases. The CDR3 length is 15 residues. J lost 5 bases, V lost 4 bases, and 5 bases had no gene match. Per the germline V gene, CDR1 is LGHDT and CDR2 is YNNKEL (reference sequence). CDR3 sequence (DNA): TGTGCCAGCAGCCTGGGACAGGGACTGACCGGGGAGCTGTTTTTT. Translation: CASSLGQGLTGELFF.

The chain carries TRBV5-4 and TRBJ2-7; D is perhaps TRBD1 (5 bases). Germline CDR1 is SGHNT and CDR2 is YYREEE (reference sequence). This CDR3 has 14 amino acids. Trimming stripped 1 base from V and 5 bases from J, with 13 bases between. The DNA of the CDR3 is TGTGCCAGCAGCTTGCGGCAGGGCAGCCACGAGCAGTACTTC. Translated: CASSLRQGSHEQYF.

CDR3 bases: TGTGCCAGCAGCCCAGGGAATCAGCCCCAGCATTTT. Translating it yields CASSPGNQPQHF. The V and J genes are TRBV6-6 and TRBJ1-5; tentative D call: TRBD1 (5 bases). The CDR3 runs to 12 residues. V lost 6 bases to trimming and J lost 4 bases, with 7 bases between them. In germline, CDR1 is MNHNY, CDR2 SVGAGI (reference sequence).

The chain uses TRBV7-2 and TRBJ1-5; 7 bases are a match to TRBD1. Trimming cost V 5 bases and J 6 bases; bases outside gene matches: 10. Germline V gene data show CDR1 as SGHTA and CDR2 as FQGNSA. This CDR3 contains 15 residues. Here the CDR3 reads CASSKGLGGVQPQHF. The CDR3 region has the DNA TGTGCCAGCAGCAAAGGCCTAGGGGGCGTTCAGCCCCAGCATTTT.

This chain uses TRBV11-2 with TRBJ2-2; D gene uncertain. Germline CDR1 reads SGHAT; CDR2 reads FQNNGV. The CDR3 runs to 13 residues. Trimming removed 8 bases at V and 4 bases at J, with 11 bases between. Written as DNA, the CDR3 is TGTGCCAGCGGTAGATTGGGCACCGGGGAGCTGTTTTTT. It yields the protein CASGRLGTGELFF.

This clonotype came up a few times. The chain uses TRBV7-9 and TRBJ1-1; D is undetermined. The V gene lost 3 bases and the J gene lost 1 base, with 6 bases spanning the gap. CDR3 length equals 13 residues. Per the germline V gene, CDR1 is SEHNR and CDR2 is FQNEAQ (reference sequence). CDR3 loop: CASSFWQNTEAFF. As DNA, the CDR3 is TGTGCCAGCAGCTTCTGGCAGAACACTGAAGCTTTCTTT.

This clonotype was seen a single time. The J gene is TRBJ1-6, the V gene TRBV6-5; TRBD1 is a possible D gene (5 bases). The CDR3 contains 15 residues. Per the germline V gene, CDR1 is MNHEY and CDR2 is SVGAGI. Trimming removed 3 bases at V and 5 bases at J, with 11 bases between. The CDR3 DNA sequence: TGTGCCAGCAGTTATTCGGGACGGGATAATTCACCCCTCCACTTT. Translation gives CASSYSGRDNSPLHF.

J is TRBJ2-7 and V is TRBV20-1, with a weak D call TRBD1 (6 bases). CDR3 size: 14 residues. V shed 0 bases and J shed 6 bases, with 15 bases lying between them. Looked up from germline, CDR1 is DFQATT and CDR2 is SNEGSKA (reference sequence). The CDR3 is CSARDGTRTVEQYF. The CDR3 DNA reads TGCAGTGCTAGAGATGGAACCCGGACAGTCGAGCAGTACTTC.

V usage is TRBV20-1 and J usage is TRBJ1-4, with D possibly TRBD1 on 5 matching bases. Germline V gene data show CDR1 as DFQATT and CDR2 as SNEGSKA (reference sequence). This CDR3 region has 11 residues. The ends were cut back, 5 bases at V and 11 bases at J, with 12 bases in the middle. In DNA form, the CDR3 reads TGCAGTGCTGCGGACATTCGGAAACTGTTTTTT. This encodes CSAADIRKLFF.

The chain employs TRBV14 and TRBJ1-2; D is ambiguous. The CDR3 spans 16 residues. Germline loops: CDR1 SGHDN, CDR2 FVKESK. Deletions cut 1 base from V and 5 bases from J, with 17 bases between. This CDR3 is CASSQVSGRMAYGYTF. CDR3 coding DNA: TGTGCCAGCAGCCAAGTATCTGGCAGGATGGCATATGGCTACACCTTC.

This CDR3 is CASSQDREAKNIQYF. The CDR3 DNA is TGTGCCAGCAGTCAGGACCGGGAAGCCAAAAACATTCAGTACTTC. The chain recombines TRBV7-9 with TRBJ2-4, with D possibly TRBD2 on 5 matching bases. The CDR3 has 15 residues. Germline V lookup: CDR1 SEHNR, CDR2 FQNEAQ (reference sequence). Trimming took 6 bases from V and 0 from J, leaving 12 bases between them.

V and J are TRBV6-6 and TRBJ2-3; a possible D gene is TRBD1 (5 bases). V was pared by 0 bases and J by 6 bases, with 10 bases between. Germline V lookup: CDR1 MNHNY, CDR2 SVGAGI (reference sequence). The CDR3 is 14 residues long. CDR3 loop: CASSYSGVGDTQYF. The CDR3 DNA reads as TGTGCCAGCAGTTACTCAGGGGTCGGGGATACGCAGTATTTT.

V usage is TRBV7-2 and J usage is TRBJ2-1; 9 bases line up with TRBD1. Germline trimming cut 5 bases from V and 3 bases from J; bases unmatched to any gene: 11. Germline CDR1 reads SGHTA; CDR2 reads FQGNSA. This CDR3 region has 17 residues. The CDR3 coding sequence is TGTGCCAGCAGCCCCCGGACAGGGGAAGGGGGCTACAATGAGCAGTTCTTC. Translation gives CASSPRTGEGGYNEQFF.

This clonotype was seen a single time. The rearrangement uses TRBV20-1 and TRBJ1-6, with a tentative D call TRBD1 (6 bases). CDR1 and CDR2 (germline): DFQATT, SNEGSKA (reference sequence). The V end lost 5 bases, the J end lost 5 bases, and 25 bases lay between the germline ends. CDR3 size: 18 residues. CDR3 bases: TGCAGTGCTTCCCGGGACACCCGTACGGCCTTAGATAATTCACCCCTCCACTTT. Translated, it gives CSASRDTRTALDNSPLHF.

This clonotype was picked up one time. V usage is TRBV2 and J usage is TRBJ2-1; 10 nucleotides line up with TRBD1. This CDR3 is built from 15 residues. The J segment lost 2 bases and the V segment lost 7 bases, leaving 5 bases of the junction unmatched. The germline V gene has CDR1 SNHLY and CDR2 FYNNEI. In nucleotides, the CDR3 is TGTGCCAGCAACGCCGGGACAGGGGCCTACAATGAGCAGTTCTTC. Translating it yields CASNAGTGAYNEQFF.

The chain carries TRBV7-2 and TRBJ2-7; 10 bases match TRBD1. Germline values: CDR1 SGHTA, CDR2 FQGNSA. The CDR3 consists of 15 residues. With V trimmed by 1 base and J by 3 bases, 3 bases remained unmatched. The CDR3 spells CASSLGDRGSYEQYF. CDR3 DNA: TGTGCCAGCAGCTTAGGGGACAGGGGAAGCTACGAGCAGTACTTC.

The rearrangement links TRBV25-1 to TRBJ1-4, with D unresolved. CDR1 and CDR2 (germline): MGHDK, SYGVNS. The CDR3 has 15 amino acids. The V and J ends lost 2 bases and 5 bases respectively, with 12 bases between them. This chain's CDR3 is CASSERFGLNEKLFF. CDR3 nucleotide sequence: TGTGCCAGCAGTGAACGATTTGGTCTGAATGAAAAACTGTTTTTT.

V usage is TRBV20-1 and J usage is TRBJ2-7; 11 bases agree with TRBD1. The CDR3 has 18 amino acids. Germline-derived CDR1 and CDR2 are DFQATT and SNEGSKA (reference sequence). Germline trimming cut 5 bases from V and 2 bases from J; bases unmatched to any gene: 17. The CDR3 spells CSASRTGGTGSRTYEQYF. The CDR3 DNA reads TGCAGTGCTTCCCGGACAGGGGGCACGGGAAGTCGGACCTACGAGCAGTACTTC.

The chain carries TRBV5-1 and TRBJ2-3; 10 bases are shared with TRBD2. The V and J ends lost 5 bases and 2 bases, in that order; junction bases with no gene match: 5. The germline V gene encodes CDR1 SGHRS and CDR2 YFSETQ. This CDR3 contains 15 residues. CDR3 region: CASSTSGAPTDTQYF. CDR3 nucleotide sequence: TGCGCCAGCAGTACTAGCGGGGCCCCCACAGATACGCAGTATTTT.

This sequence joins TRBV20-1 and TRBJ1-1; tentative D call: TRBD1 (5 bases). The V and J ends lost 6 bases and 1 base respectively, with 18 bases between them. Per germline, CDR1 DFQATT and CDR2 SNEGSKA (reference sequence). The CDR3 length is 15 residues. Written as DNA, the CDR3 is TGCAGTGCGGGAATAACGGGACGGAGGAACACTGAAGCTTTCTTT. This sequence encodes CSAGITGRRNTEAFF.

The chain couples TRBV2 to TRBJ1-2, with D uncertain. Trimming shortened V by 3 bases and J by 4 bases, and 9 bases separated the two germline ends. CDR3 length: 13 amino acids. CDR1 SNHLY and CDR2 FYNNEI come from the germline V gene. CDR3 loop: CASSEGRTYGYTF. In DNA, the CDR3 is TGTGCCAGCAGTGAGGGCAGGACCTATGGCTACACCTTC.

The rearrangement uses TRBV29-1 and TRBJ1-3, with 8 bases aligning to TRBD1. CDR3 size: 14 residues. The germline V gene has CDR1 SQVTM and CDR2 ANQGSEA. Germline trimming cut 3 bases from V and 4 bases from J; bases unmatched to any gene: 5. This CDR3 reads CSVEGTGPGNTIYF. CDR3 nucleotides: TGCAGCGTTGAGGGGACAGGACCAGGAAACACCATATATTTT.

The chain joins TRBV9 to TRBJ2-5; possible D gene TRBD2, 6 bases. The germline V gene has CDR1 SGDLS and CDR2 YYNGEE. V lost 4 bases to trimming and J lost 5 bases, with 12 bases between them. CDR3 size: 13 residues. The CDR3 reads CASSPRGSETQYF. CDR3 in DNA: TGTGCCAGCAGCCCCCGGGGGTCGGAGACCCAGTACTTC.

The V and J genes are TRBV5-1 and TRBJ1-2, with no clear D. V dropped 2 bases and J dropped 4 bases, with 18 bases sitting between them. CDR1 is SGHRS and CDR2 is YFSETQ in the germline V gene. This CDR3 is built from 16 residues. The CDR3 DNA is TGCGCCAGCAGCTTTATCGGTGGGAGTAGCAGCTATGGCTACACCTTC. This gives the protein CASSFIGGSSSYGYTF.

This clonotype was observed a single time. The V and J genes are TRBV7-9 and TRBJ2-7, with D maybe TRBD1 (5 bases). CDR1 and CDR2 from the germline V gene are SEHNR and FQNEAQ (reference sequence). Trimming shortened V by 5 bases and J by 4 bases, and 9 bases separated the two germline ends. The CDR3 extends over 12 amino acids. CDR3 DNA: TGTGCCAGCAGCCAAGACAGTTACGAGCAGTACTTC. Translated: CASSQDSYEQYF. The complete variable domain, with remaining parts taken from reference TRBV7-9 and TRBJ2-7, reads DTGVSQNPRHKITKRGQNVTFRCDPISEHNRLYWYRQTLGQGPEFLTYFQNEAQLEKSRLLSDRFSAERPKGSFSTLEIQRTEQGDSAMYLCASSQDSYEQYFGPGTRLTVT.

This rearrangement joins TRBV14 to TRBJ2-7, with unresolved D. Germline loops: CDR1 SGHDN, CDR2 FVKESK. The CDR3 totals 14 residues. The V end was cut by 0 bases, the J end by 6 bases, with 12 bases between. The CDR3 DNA reads TGTGCCAGCAGCCAAGATCTTCCTCCTGGCGAGCAGTACTTC. This sequence encodes CASSQDLPPGEQYF.

The chain recombines TRBV30 with TRBJ2-1, with TRBD2 matching over 7 bases. The CDR3 spans 13 residues. Germline loops: CDR1 GTSNPN, CDR2 SVGIG (reference sequence). The J segment lost 8 bases and the V segment lost 5 bases, leaving 9 bases of the junction unmatched. CDR3 nucleotides: TGTGCCTGGCACGCGACTAGCCCCCATGAGCAGTTCTTC. This translates into CAWHATSPHEQFF.

This chain connects TRBV30 to TRBJ1-1; the match to TRBD1 covers 7 bases. Unmatched junction bases numbered 6, after V lost 5 bases and J lost 0 bases. The CDR3 length is 14 residues. Germline-derived CDR1 and CDR2 are GTSNPN and SVGIG (reference sequence). The CDR3 loop reads CAWLQGKMNTEAFF. CDR3 in DNA: TGTGCCTGGCTACAGGGGAAAATGAACACTGAAGCTTTCTTT.

Only one count was recorded for this clonotype. The chain combines TRBV13 with TRBJ1-2; D is perhaps TRBD1 (5 bases). This CDR3 is built from 17 residues. CDR1 and CDR2 from the germline V gene are PRHDT and FYEKMQ (reference sequence). With 1 base removed from V and 4 bases from J, the gap between germline ends came to 19 bases. The CDR3 loop is CASSLEGKQGVSYGYTF. CDR3 sequence (DNA): TGTGCCAGCAGCTTAGAGGGGAAGCAAGGGGTGAGCTATGGCTACACCTTC.

The chain recombines TRBV6-5 with TRBJ1-1; possible D gene TRBD1, 5 bases. There are 14 residues in the CDR3. The germline CDR1 and CDR2 sequences are MNHEY and SVGAGI. Trimming left V 0 bases short and J 3 bases short, with 8 bases between. CDR3 sequence (DNA): TGTGCCAGCAGTTACTCGGGGCCTCACACTGAAGCTTTCTTT. This translates into CASSYSGPHTEAFF.